Presented here are 22 T cell receptor beta chains from one specimen sequenced in a study of T cell changes during pregnancy in multiple sclerosis. The protocol was immunoSEQ multiplex PCR, while the TCRdb copy is restricted to in-frame clones and leaves out a portion. The sample carries nearly 50,000 clones, over 85% recorded once. The source material was CD4+ T cells from peripheral blood mononuclear cells, sampled in the first trimester of pregnancy. Source of these receptors: a female donor with multiple sclerosis, enrolled in a pregnancy study.

The gene calls are TRBV18 and TRBJ2-2; 7 bases are shared with TRBD1. The CDR3 has 14 residues. CDR1 is KGHSH and CDR2 is LQKENI in the germline V gene. V trimming: 1 base; J trimming: 5 bases; junction bases outside the gene matches: 1. CDR3 amino acids: CASSPRTGTGELFF. The CDR3 DNA reads as TGTGCCAGCTCACCACGGACAGGTACCGGGGAGCTGTTTTTT.

The chain uses TRBV19 and TRBJ1-2, with D maybe TRBD1 (6 bases). Germline CDR1 is LNHDA and CDR2 is SQIVND (reference sequence). The CDR3 runs 14 residues. V shed 3 bases and J shed 4 bases, with 12 bases lying between them. In nucleotides, the CDR3 is TGTGCCAGTAGTATGGGACGGGACACCTATGGCTACACCTTC. Translation: CASSMGRDTYGYTF.

The chain joins TRBV30 to TRBJ2-3; 10 positions match TRBD2. Trimming at V came to 3 bases and at J to 3 bases, leaving 6 bases not matched to a gene. Per germline, CDR1 GTSNPN and CDR2 SVGIG (reference sequence). This CDR3 comprises 15 residues. The CDR3 spells CAWSHRAGGTDTQYF. CDR3 bases: TGTGCCTGGAGCCACAGAGCGGGGGGGACAGATACGCAGTATTTT. The entire variable domain, with the rest obtained from reference TRBV30 and TRBJ2-3, is as follows: SQTIHQWPATLVQPVGSPLSLECTVEGTSNPNLYWYRQAAGRGLQLLFYSVGIGQISSEVPQNLSASRPQDRQFILSSKKLLLSDSGFYLCAWSHRAGGTDTQYFGPGTRLTVL.

This clone was recorded only once. V and J are TRBV30 and TRBJ1-1, with D unclear. Trimming took 0 bases from V and 5 from J, leaving 22 bases between them. The CDR3 covers 17 residues. Germline loops: CDR1 GTSNPN, CDR2 SVGIG (reference sequence). CDR3 DNA: TGTGCCTGGAGTGTATCCGCCCCTAGAAGTACAAGGACTGAAGCTTTCTTT. It translates to CAWSVSAPRSTRTEAFF.

This clone has only one observation. The chain joins TRBV7-8 to TRBJ1-4; TRBD1 might be the D (5 bases). V dropped 5 bases and J dropped 0 bases, with 13 bases sitting between them. CDR3 length equals 16 residues. CDR1 and CDR2 (germline): SGHVS, FQNEAQ. The CDR3, as DNA: TGTGCCAGCAGCGCCAGGGCCCAGACAACTAATGAAAAACTGTTTTTT. Amino acids: CASSARAQTTNEKLFF.

The chain is built from TRBV5-1 and TRBJ2-7; tentative D call: TRBD1 (6 bases). Trimming removed 0 bases from V and 2 bases from J, with 12 bases in between. Germline V gene lookup returns CDR1 SGHRS and CDR2 YFSETQ. This CDR3 contains 15 residues. The CDR3 protein is CASSLGPDSTYEQYF. Written as DNA, the CDR3 is TGCGCCAGCAGCTTGGGACCGGACAGCACCTACGAGCAGTACTTC.

The rearrangement joins TRBV5-1 to TRBJ2-2; no reliable D call. With 4 bases removed from V and 0 bases from J, the gap between germline ends came to 16 bases. CDR1 is SGHRS and CDR2 is YFSETQ in the germline V gene. CDR3 length equals 17 residues. The CDR3 DNA reads TGCGCCAGCAGCCCGTCAAGTGGCAGCGCGAACACCGGGGAGCTGTTTTTT. Amino acids: CASSPSSGSANTGELFF.

This clone has a single count. The rearrangement joins TRBV19 to TRBJ2-3, with 10 bases fitting TRBD2. Losses at the gene ends were 0 bases for V and 3 bases for J; bases not matched to a gene: 6. CDR3 size: 17 residues. Germline CDR1 reads LNHDA; CDR2 reads SQIVND (reference sequence). The CDR3 protein is CASSIDRTSGATDTQYF. CDR3 coding DNA: TGTGCCAGTAGTATAGATCGCACTAGCGGGGCGACAGATACGCAGTATTTT.

The rearrangement links TRBV5-6 to TRBJ1-2; D unclear. Germline V gene sequence: CDR1 SGHDT, CDR2 YYEEEE. This CDR3 has 13 residues. Trimming shortened V by 0 bases and J by 4 bases, and 7 bases separated the two germline ends. The CDR3: CASSLGSVYGYTF. In nucleotides, the CDR3 is TGTGCCAGCAGCTTGGGATCGGTCTATGGCTACACCTTC.

This chain connects TRBV2 to TRBJ1-2; D uncertain. In germline, CDR1 is SNHLY, CDR2 FYNNEI. V was shortened by 4 bases and J by 3 bases, with 12 bases between the two germline ends. The CDR3 consists of 14 residues. The CDR3: CASSVRRMDYGYTF. The CDR3 nucleotides read TGTGCCAGCAGTGTCCGGAGAATGGACTATGGCTACACCTTC.

The rearrangement joins TRBV6-1 to TRBJ2-5, with 8 bases lining up with TRBD1. The germline CDR1 and CDR2 sequences are MNHNS and SASEGT. V was clipped by 6 bases and J by 4 bases; unmatched bases: 10. The CDR3 is 15 amino acids. The CDR3 here is CASSAPTGDGETQYF. In nucleotides, the CDR3 is TGTGCCAGCAGCGCACCGACAGGGGACGGAGAGACCCAGTACTTC.

The chain uses TRBV5-1 and TRBJ2-3, with 8 bases fitting TRBD2. With V trimmed by 2 bases and J by 1 base, 3 bases remained unmatched. This CDR3 is 15 amino acids long. Germline CDR1 and CDR2: SGHRS and YFSETQ. The CDR3 DNA is TGCGCCAGCAGCTTCGGTAGCGGGGGCACAGATACGCAGTATTTT. Residues: CASSFGSGGTDTQYF.

The DNA of the CDR3 is TGTGCCAGCAGCTTCGAGCGGGGGCGGGGCACAGATACGCAGTATTTT. Translated: CASSFERGRGTDTQYF. The rearrangement uses TRBV7-8 and TRBJ2-3; 8 bases match TRBD2. CDR3 length: 16 residues. Trimming cost V 3 bases and J 1 base; bases outside gene matches: 6. Germline CDR1 SGHVS, CDR2 FQNEAQ.

CDR3 loop: CASSSPGQGVNVLTF. CDR3 DNA sequence: TGTGCCAGCAGTTCGCCGGGACAGGGCGTCAACGTCCTGACTTTC. The V and J genes are TRBV6-6 and TRBJ2-6; TRBD1 matches at 9 bases. Germline CDR1 and CDR2: MNHNY and SVGAGI (reference sequence). The length of the CDR3 is 15 residues. With V trimmed by 4 bases and J by 9 bases, 7 bases remained unmatched.

This chain joins TRBV11-2 and TRBJ1-3, with a possible D match to TRBD1 (5 bases). Germline V lookup: CDR1 SGHAT, CDR2 FQNNGV. Trimming pared 5 bases from V and 2 bases from J, leaving 7 bases between. The CDR3 has 13 residues. The CDR3, as DNA: TGTGCCAGCAGCCCAGGGCCTGGAAACACCATATATTTT. Translating it yields CASSPGPGNTIYF.

The chain employs TRBV19 and TRBJ1-1; a weak D match, TRBD1 (6 bases). The CDR3 has 15 residues. Germline loops: CDR1 LNHDA, CDR2 SQIVND (reference sequence). Trimming pared 5 bases from V and 0 bases from J, leaving 13 bases between. This CDR3 is CASSSSGTLNTEAFF. CDR3 sequence (DNA): TGTGCCAGTAGTTCCTCCGGGACACTGAACACTGAAGCTTTCTTT.

The V and J genes are TRBV15 and TRBJ1-4; D unresolved. V was trimmed by 6 bases and J by 6 bases, leaving 17 bases between them. Germline-derived CDR1 and CDR2 are LNHNV and YYDKDF (reference sequence). The CDR3 is 15 amino acids. CDR3: CATSSQNGPDEKLFF. The CDR3 nucleotides read TGTGCCACCAGTTCTCAAAACGGTCCGGATGAAAAACTGTTTTTT.

The V gene is TRBV27, the J gene TRBJ1-3, with a possible D match to TRBD1 (6 bases). CDR3 length: 15 residues. Germline V gene sequence: CDR1 MNHEY, CDR2 SMNVEV (reference sequence). Trimming pared 2 bases from V and 0 bases from J, leaving 8 bases between. The CDR3 reads CASSLTGISGNTIYF. As DNA, the CDR3 is TGTGCCAGCAGTTTAACAGGGATCTCTGGAAACACCATATATTTT.

This clone occurred once. V is TRBV5-1 and J is TRBJ1-1; possible D gene TRBD1, 5 bases. This CDR3 is built from 18 residues. Germline V lookup: CDR1 SGHRS, CDR2 YFSETQ. Between the trimmed V and J ends, which lost 0 bases and 1 base, there was a span of 19 bases. The CDR3 region is CASSLAGRQGRRNTEAFF. CDR3 DNA: TGCGCCAGCAGCTTGGCGGGGAGGCAGGGAAGGAGGAACACTGAAGCTTTCTTT.

This chain joins TRBV6-1 and TRBJ1-1; maybe TRBD1 (5 bases). Trimming shortened V by 10 bases and J by 3 bases, and 15 bases separated the two germline ends. Germline loops: CDR1 MNHNS, CDR2 SASEGT. This CDR3 spans 13 amino acids. CDR3 sequence (DNA): TGTGCCAACACGCCCGGGGGATACACTGAAGCTTTCTTT. Amino acids: CANTPGGYTEAFF.

The chain combines TRBV6-1 with TRBJ2-5; no firm D call. The CDR3 totals 8 residues. The V gene's germline CDR1 is MNHNS and CDR2 SASEGT. With 6 bases removed from V and 11 bases from J, the gap between germline ends came to 4 bases. The CDR3 DNA is TGTGCCAGCAGCTTGCAGTACTTC. This encodes CASSLQYF.

V is TRBV7-9 and J is TRBJ2-7; D is possibly TRBD1 (6 bases). Per germline, CDR1 SEHNR and CDR2 FQNEAQ (reference sequence). V dropped 3 bases and J dropped 5 bases, with 8 bases sitting between them. The CDR3 covers 12 residues. The CDR3 region has the DNA TGTGCCAGCAGCTTTGGGGGCCACGAGCAGTACTTC. Its protein product is CASSFGGHEQYF.